This passage covers 23 T cell receptor beta chains from one sample sequenced in a study of Graves' ophthalmopathy and Graves' hyperthyroidism. Beta-chain TCR CDR3 regions were amplified from RNA transcripts. HTBI primers primed a first-round RT-PCR, and a second-round multiplex PCR followed. MiXCR, applied by TCRdb to the multiplex PCR reads, yields one record per CDR3 protein. The data contain over a million distinct CDR3 sequences, 36% of them singletons. The specimen sequenced was peripheral blood or thyroid tissue (not recorded which). Receptors originate from an adult man with Graves' hyperthyroidism.

There are many counts of this clonotype. This chain uses TRBV12-3 or TRBV12-4 with TRBJ1-5; the D gene is possibly TRBD1 (5 bases). Between the trimmed V and J ends, which lost 8 bases and 4 bases, there was a span of 12 bases. CDR3 length: 13 amino acids. Here the CDR3 DNA reads TGTGCCAGCGTCCTTGGGGGGAATCAGCCCCAGCATTTT. It codes for CASVLGGNQPQHF.

The CDR3 here is CASLGQVQETQYF. CDR3 bases: TGTGCCAGCCTCGGACAGGTACAAGAGACCCAGTACTTC. The V and J genes are TRBV6-5 and TRBJ2-5; 7 positions match TRBD1. There are 13 residues in the CDR3. Per the germline V gene, CDR1 is MNHEY and CDR2 is SVGAGI. V dropped 8 bases and J dropped 2; count of bases not matched to a gene: 5.

The CDR3 sequence is CASSPLVEETQYF. The CDR3 bases are TGTGCCAGCAGCCCACTAGTAGAAGAGACCCAGTACTTC. This rearrangement joins TRBV7-8 to TRBJ2-5, with D possibly matching TRBD2 (5 bases). The ends were cut back, 5 bases at V and 3 bases at J, with 10 bases in the middle. The CDR3 consists of 13 residues. Germline CDR1 is SGHVS and CDR2 is FQNEAQ.

This clonotype was seen repeatedly, ten times or more. The CDR3 bases are TGCGCCAGCAGTGAGTCGGGGGGCAGGCAGCCCCAGCATTTT. Translated, it gives CASSESGGRQPQHF. The chain employs TRBV10-2 and TRBJ1-5, with D possibly matching TRBD1 (6 bases). Per the germline V gene, CDR1 is WSHSY and CDR2 is SAAADI. CDR3 length: 14 amino acids. V dropped 0 bases and J dropped 7 bases, with 10 bases sitting between them.

Ten or more counts support this clonotype. V gene TRBV7-6 combines with J gene TRBJ2-7; possibly TRBD1 or TRBD2 for D (5 bases each). Germline loops: CDR1 SGHVS, CDR2 FNYEAQ. There are 14 residues in the CDR3. The germline V and J ends were trimmed by 0 bases and 3 bases, with 9 bases remaining between them. DNA for the CDR3: TGTGCCAGCAGCTTAGCGGGGGAATACTACGAGCAGTACTTC. The encoded protein is CASSLAGEYYEQYF. Drawing the rest from reference TRBV7-6 and TRBJ2-7, the complete variable domain is GAGVSQSPRYKVTKRGQDVALRCDPISGHVSLYWYRQALGQGPEFLTYFNYEAQQDKSGLPNDRFSAERPEGSISTLTIQRTEQRDSAMYRCASSLAGEYYEQYFGPGTRLTVT.

The V call is TRBV18, the J call TRBJ2-7; a possible D gene is TRBD1 (5 bases). The germline V gene encodes CDR1 KGHSH and CDR2 LQKENI. Trimming cost V 4 bases and J 7 bases, with 8 bases left between them. This CDR3 spans 11 amino acids. The CDR3 loop is CASSQKGEQYF. For the CDR3, the DNA is TGTGCCAGCTCACAGAAGGGGGAGCAGTACTTC.

This clonotype was counted at least ten times. The chain uses TRBV29-1 and TRBJ1-5; 10 bases align to TRBD1. V was clipped by 6 bases and J by 2 bases; unmatched bases: 7. This CDR3 comprises 15 residues. In germline, CDR1 is SQVTM, CDR2 ANQGSEA. The chain's CDR3 is CSVATGGSGNQPQHF. For the CDR3, the DNA is TGCAGCGTAGCGACAGGGGGCTCGGGCAATCAGCCCCAGCATTTT.

This clonotype was counted between two and nine times. This chain's CDR3 is CASSETDTASYEQYF. For the CDR3, the DNA is TGTGCCAGCAGTGAAACCGACACAGCGTCCTACGAGCAGTACTTC. The genes are TRBV2 and TRBJ2-7; D remains ambiguous. Between the trimmed V and J ends, which lost 2 bases and 1 base, there was a span of 12 bases. This CDR3 is built from 15 residues. The V gene's germline CDR1 is SNHLY and CDR2 FYNNEI.

In regard to this clonotype: Possible read error: a much larger clone is one base away. The genes are TRBV14 and TRBJ1-2, with D uncertain. Germline loops: CDR1 SGHDN, CDR2 FVKESK. The germline V and J ends were trimmed by 11 bases and 2 bases, with 12 bases remaining between them. The CDR3 runs to 12 residues. The CDR3 is CAPYKTNYGYTF. DNA of the CDR3: TGTGCCCCCTACAAAACAAACTATGGCTACACCTTC.

In this sample, this clonotype turned up many times. The genes are TRBV6-6 and TRBJ1-3; D may be TRBD1 (6 bases). Per the germline V gene, CDR1 is MNHNY and CDR2 is SVGAGI (reference sequence). Between the trimmed V and J ends, which lost 8 bases and 4 bases, there was a span of 15 bases. The CDR3 covers 14 residues. The CDR3 loop reads CASEKTGFGNTIYF. The CDR3 nucleotides are TGTGCCAGCGAGAAAACAGGGTTCGGAAACACCATATATTTT.

The chain links TRBV2 to TRBJ1-6; the D gene is possibly TRBD1 (5 bases). V lost 3 bases, J lost 17 bases, and 11 bases lay in between. The V gene's germline CDR1 is SNHLY and CDR2 FYNNEI. The length of the CDR3 is 11 residues. Here the CDR3 DNA reads TGTGCCAGCAGTGAGGGAGGGGACTTCCACTTT. This sequence encodes CASSEGGDFHF. Drawing the rest from reference TRBV2 and TRBJ1-6, the complete variable domain is EPEVTQTPSHQVTQMGQEVILRCVPISNHLYFYWYRQILGQKVEFLVSFYNNEISEKSEIFDDQFSVERPDGSNFTLKIRSTKLEDSAMYFCASSEGGDFHFGNGTRLTVT.

This clonotype has at least ten counts. The gene calls are TRBV7-6 and TRBJ2-7; 8 bases agree with TRBD2. J gave up 2 bases and V 4 bases, and 10 bases lay outside the gene matches. The CDR3 has 16 amino acids. Germline V lookup: CDR1 SGHVS, CDR2 FNYEAQ. The CDR3 here is CASSSNLGLAPYEQYF. The CDR3 bases are TGTGCCAGCAGCTCCAACTTAGGACTAGCTCCCTACGAGCAGTACTTC.

In this sample, this clonotype turned up many times. The chain combines TRBV9 with TRBJ1-6, with D perhaps matching TRBD1 (5 bases). CDR3 length: 14 residues. V was cut by 0 bases and J by 8 bases, with 9 bases left in between. Germline-derived CDR1 and CDR2 are SGDLS and YYNGEE. In nucleotides, the CDR3 is TGTGCCAGCAGCGTAGGGGGGGTTCATTCACCCCTCCACTTT. Its translation is CASSVGGVHSPLHF.

The chain carries TRBV7-9 and TRBJ1-2; D is unclear. Trimming shortened V by 2 bases and J by 2 bases, and 6 bases separated the two germline ends. The CDR3 is 13 amino acids. CDR1 is SEHNR, CDR2 FQNEAQ, per germline (reference sequence). The CDR3 sequence: CASSLMENYGYTF. DNA for the CDR3: TGTGCCAGCAGCTTAATGGAGAACTATGGCTACACCTTC.

The chain carries TRBV7-3 and TRBJ1-1, with unresolved D. The CDR3 consists of 15 residues. The V gene lost 3 bases and the J gene lost 4 bases, with 15 bases spanning the gap. Germline V lookup: CDR1 SGHTA, CDR2 FQGTGA. CDR3 loop: CASSFGSQSGTEAFF. The CDR3 DNA sequence: TGTGCCAGCAGCTTCGGGTCACAATCGGGCACTGAAGCTTTCTTT.

The rearrangement joins TRBV4-3 to TRBJ2-7, with TRBD2 matching over 8 bases. Per germline, CDR1 LGHNA and CDR2 YSLEER. There are 14 residues in the CDR3. The ends lost 2 bases at V and 2 bases at J; junction bases unmatched: 2. CDR3 region: CASSQYSGTYEQYF. The CDR3 bases are TGCGCCAGCAGCCAATATAGCGGGACCTACGAGCAGTACTTC.

The table lists this clonotype with a few counts. V and J are TRBV5-8 and TRBJ2-2, with D perhaps TRBD2 (6 bases). V lost 2 bases and J lost 7, with 12 bases in between. The CDR3 covers 14 residues. In germline, CDR1 is SGHTS, CDR2 YDEGEE. Here the CDR3 reads CASSLGGSGGELFF. The CDR3 DNA is TGTGCCAGCAGCTTAGGAGGGTCCGGCGGGGAGCTGTTTTTT.

This clonotype was recorded many times. CDR3 nucleotide sequence: TGCAGCGTAGCCGGGACAGGGTCGAACGAGCAGTACTTC. Translation: CSVAGTGSNEQYF. The gene calls are TRBV29-1 and TRBJ2-7; TRBD1 matches 9 bases. V lost 6 bases, J lost 5 bases, and 8 bases stayed unmatched. Germline V gene lookup returns CDR1 SQVTM and CDR2 ANQGSEA. The CDR3 runs 13 residues.

There are a few counts of this clonotype. The V gene is TRBV10-3, the J gene TRBJ1-2; no clear D gene. In germline, CDR1 is ENHRY, CDR2 SYGVKD. V shed 10 bases and J shed 4 bases, with 13 bases lying between them. The CDR3 runs to 12 residues. This CDR3 reads CASRLTVYGYTF. The DNA of the CDR3 is TGTGCCAGCAGACTGACGGTCTATGGCTACACCTTC.

The rearrangement uses TRBV10-3 and TRBJ2-7; 10 bases are shared with TRBD1. Germline lookup yields CDR1 ENHRY and CDR2 SYGVKD. The ends lost 11 bases at V and 0 bases at J; junction bases unmatched: 7. This CDR3 is 14 amino acids long. The CDR3 nucleotides are TGTGCCTGTGGGGGGACAGGGGTCTCCTACGAGCAGTACTTC. This codes for CACGGTGVSYEQYF.

The chain has TRBV6-5 and TRBJ2-7; a possible D gene is TRBD2 (5 bases). Germline assignment: CDR1 MNHEY and CDR2 SVGAGI. V lost 5 bases and J lost 7, with 15 bases in between. This CDR3 comprises 13 residues. This chain's CDR3 is CASSRAHRGEQYF. The DNA of the CDR3 is TGTGCCAGCAGTCGGGCCCATCGAGGGGAGCAGTACTTC.

Only a few counts were recorded for this clonotype. This chain links TRBV10-3 with TRBJ2-5; D is unclear. The CDR3 is 13 residues long. CDR1 is ENHRY and CDR2 is SYGVKD in the germline V gene. Trimming cost V 0 bases and J 3 bases, with 5 bases left between them. The CDR3 nucleotides are TGTGCCATCAGTGAGTCTAGGGAAGAGACCCAGTACTTC. Amino acids: CAISESREETQYF.

This clonotype was seen ten or more times. The rearrangement joins TRBV29-1 to TRBJ1-3; D not certain. Germline loops: CDR1 SQVTM, CDR2 ANQGSEA. V was clipped by 4 bases and J by 0 bases, with 10 bases between them. The CDR3 length is 14 residues. CDR3 protein: CSVARASSGNTIYF. The CDR3 bases are TGCAGCGTTGCGAGGGCAAGCTCTGGAAACACCATATATTTT.